The text below deals with one T cell receptor (beta chain). The germline V and J ends were trimmed by 4 bases and 3 bases, with 10 bases remaining between them. The CDR3 runs 14 residues. Germline V gene data show CDR1 as MDHEN and CDR2 as SYDVKM. This specimen comes from a study of blood T cell repertoires in COVID-19. Study information: Sites in the United States, Italy and Spain provided acute and convalescent COVID-19 samples. PBMCs, B-cell-depleted T cells, or T cells provided the cDNA or gDNA that made up the material.

Authors' data handling: Researchers report that nucleated cell counts were estimated from reference gene primer amplification. Sequencing used immunoSEQ multiplex PCR; TCRdb keeps in-frame clones, though not all of them. V, J and clone size are taken as reported in that table, and D and trimming were inferred from the DNA itself. The profile shows approximately 200,000 clones, roughly 79% of them singletons. The sequenced material came from peripheral blood. The chain uses TRBV28 and TRBJ1-5, with a possible D match to TRBD1 (5 bases). This clonotype originated in a man aged 60-69 years with active or convalescent COVID-19. The CDR3: CASSWVGPNQPQHF. CDR3 nucleotides: TGTGCCAGCAGTTGGGTGGGGCCCAATCAGCCCCAGCATTTT.